This T cell receptor beta chain was sequenced during a study of post-analysis software for immune sequencing data. Germline CDR1 reads SQVTM; CDR2 reads ANQGSEA. V lost 3 bases and J 7 bases, leaving 12 bases between the germline ends. The CDR3 is 12 residues long. This clonotype was observed a handful of times. Its cognate antigen is unknown. Every TCR beta cDNA library bore unique molecular identifiers. Input amounts of roughly 0.85 to 10 million T cells were used. These gave roughly 0.5 million cDNA molecules, so each molecule approximated one T cell. TCRdb processed the PCR reads anew with MiXCR; each CDR3 protein has one entry. The sample lists 650,000 to 850,000 distinct CDR3 sequences; around 50% were seen once. Findings of the study overall: The five TRBV segments detected at higher frequency in patients than in controls included TRBV5-6, TRBV5-1 and TRBV20-1.

Sequencing was performed on blood. The V and J genes are TRBV29-1 and TRBJ1-2; D is unresolved. The sequence derives from a girl aged 5 to 17 with multiple sclerosis. Written as DNA, the CDR3 is TGCAGCGTTGAGACCGGAGCGGGTGGCTACACCTTC. This encodes CSVETGAGGYTF.